This entry lists 26 T cell receptor beta chains sequenced from one sample in a study of T cell responses to AZD1222 COVID-19 vaccine. Produced via immunoSEQ multiplex PCR; TCRdb's table is partial and in-frame only. The table records approximately 130,000 clones, about nine tenths of them present only once. Sequencing was performed on peripheral blood, taken 28 days after the second AZD1222 dose. These receptors all stem from an adult who received the AZD1222 COVID-19 vaccine.

The table lists this clone with a count of one. The chain is built from TRBV7-9 and TRBJ2-7; tentatively, D is TRBD1 (6 bases). CDR1 and CDR2 from the germline V gene are SEHNR and FQNEAQ (reference sequence). Deletions cut 6 bases from V and 5 bases from J, with 32 bases between. This CDR3 spans 19 amino acids. CDR3 DNA sequence: TGTGCCAGCAGTCTACCTACCCTCTTTGCTTCCAGGCGACAGGACGAGCAGTACTTC. This sequence encodes CASSLPTLFASRRQDEQYF.

The gene calls are TRBV3-1 (or the pseudogene TRBV3-2) and TRBJ2-5; 8 bases are a match to TRBD2. The J segment lost 1 base and the V segment lost 3 bases, leaving 7 bases of the junction unmatched. Germline assignment: CDR1 LGHDT and CDR2 YNNKEL (reference sequence). The CDR3 has 16 residues. The CDR3 protein is CASSQAIAGIQETQYF. DNA of the CDR3: TGTGCCAGCAGCCAGGCCATAGCGGGGATCCAAGAGACCCAGTACTTC.

V is TRBV3-1 (or the pseudogene TRBV3-2) and J is TRBJ1-4; D is unresolved. V lost 2 bases and J 8 bases, leaving 12 bases between the germline ends. This CDR3 comprises 14 residues. Germline V gene lookup returns CDR1 LGHDT and CDR2 YNNKEL (reference sequence). The DNA for the CDR3 is TGTGCCAGCAGCCAAAGGGAGAATAGCGAAAAACTGTTTTTT. Amino acid sequence: CASSQRENSEKLFF.

The rearrangement joins TRBV7-2 to TRBJ2-7; TRBD1 agrees at 8 bases. The CDR3 has 13 amino acids. Looked up from germline, CDR1 is SGHTA and CDR2 is FQGNSA. Trimming at V came to 5 bases and at J to 9 bases, leaving 9 bases not matched to a gene. The CDR3 spells CASSLKDREVQYF. The CDR3 DNA follows: TGTGCCAGCAGCCTTAAGGACAGGGAGGTGCAGTACTTC.

CDR3 amino acids: CASCLGGLNTEAFF. DNA of the CDR3: TGTGCCAGCTGCCTCGGCGGCTTGAACACTGAAGCTTTCTTT. V usage is TRBV28 and J usage is TRBJ1-1; D is undetermined. V was pared by 8 bases and J by 0 bases, with 13 bases between. The germline V gene encodes CDR1 MDHEN and CDR2 SYDVKM. This CDR3 is built from 14 residues.

This chain connects TRBV5-1 to TRBJ2-1, with TRBD1 as a possible D gene (5 bases). The V end was cut by 1 base, the J end by 4 bases, with 15 bases between. CDR1 and CDR2 from the germline V gene are SGHRS and YFSETQ. There are 16 residues in the CDR3. The CDR3 DNA reads TGCGCCAGCAGCTTGCAAATGACAGACCTATACAATGAGCAGTTCTTC. Its protein product is CASSLQMTDLYNEQFF.

The chain links TRBV7-8 to TRBJ1-5; 8 bases are a match to TRBD1. This CDR3 is 18 amino acids long. In germline, CDR1 is SGHVS, CDR2 FQNEAQ. The junction had 8 bases not matched to a gene; V was cut back by 1 base and J by 0 bases. The CDR3 loop reads CASSLVTGQGYSNQPQHF. CDR3 DNA sequence: TGTGCCAGCAGCTTAGTCACCGGACAGGGCTATAGCAATCAGCCCCAGCATTTT.

This chain joins TRBV27 and TRBJ2-1; TRBD1 agrees at 8 bases. J gave up 0 bases and V 3 bases, and 1 base lay outside the gene matches. Looked up from germline, CDR1 is MNHEY and CDR2 is SMNVEV (reference sequence). This CDR3 comprises 15 residues. CDR3 loop: CASSFGTGSYNEQFF. DNA for the CDR3: TGTGCCAGCAGTTTTGGGACAGGCTCCTACAATGAGCAGTTCTTC.

CDR3 residues: CASSRPFPNEQFF. CDR3 nucleotide sequence: TGTGCCAGCAGCCGGCCGTTCCCCAATGAGCAGTTCTTC. V is TRBV27 and J is TRBJ2-1; D is unclear. The ends were cut back, 6 bases at V and 6 bases at J, with 12 bases in the middle. This CDR3 comprises 13 residues. CDR1 and CDR2 (germline): MNHEY, SMNVEV (reference sequence).

The chain uses TRBV7-2 and TRBJ2-5; D ambiguous. Germline-derived CDR1 and CDR2 are SGHTA and FQGNSA. The germline V and J ends were trimmed by 1 base and 5 bases, with 2 bases remaining between them. CDR3 length: 11 amino acids. The DNA of the CDR3 is TGTGCCAGCAGCTTAGTTGAGACCCAGTACTTC. As protein: CASSLVETQYF.

The chain links TRBV11-3 to TRBJ1-1; D is undetermined. V lost 5 bases and J 7 bases, leaving 11 bases between the germline ends. CDR1 and CDR2 from the germline V gene are SGHNT and YENEEA. The length of the CDR3 is 12 residues. The CDR3 is CASSPRVGEAFF. DNA for the CDR3: TGTGCCAGCAGCCCGCGGGTCGGTGAAGCTTTCTTT.

The V and J genes are TRBV7-6 and TRBJ2-1; 8 positions agree with TRBD2. This CDR3 is 16 amino acids long. Germline loops: CDR1 SGHVS, CDR2 FNYEAQ. The V segment lost 5 bases and the J segment 3 bases; nucleotides outside the gene matches: 9. This CDR3 reads CASSQISAGGYNEQFF. Written as DNA, the CDR3 is TGTGCCAGCAGCCAAATATCGGCGGGAGGCTACAATGAGCAGTTCTTC.

The chain uses TRBV4-2 and TRBJ2-5; no clear D. The CDR3 is 13 residues long. Germline CDR1 reads LGHNA; CDR2 reads YNFKEQ. Between the trimmed V and J ends, which lost 0 bases and 3 bases, there was a span of 5 bases. The CDR3 sequence is CASSQEGKETQYF. The CDR3 coding sequence is TGTGCCAGCAGCCAAGAGGGTAAAGAGACCCAGTACTTC.

The genes are TRBV19 and TRBJ1-1; D remains unclear. This CDR3 is built from 13 residues. V gave up 1 base and J gave up 3 bases, with 6 bases separating them. The germline CDR1 and CDR2 sequences are LNHDA and SQIVND (reference sequence). CDR3 nucleotide sequence: TGTGCCAGTAGTATAGTGAGCTACACTGAAGCTTTCTTT. Translating it yields CASSIVSYTEAFF.

V gene TRBV5-1 combines with J gene TRBJ2-1; D might be TRBD2 (6 bases). The V and J ends lost 3 bases and 3 bases respectively, with 13 bases between them. The CDR3 loop spans 15 amino acids. Germline lookup yields CDR1 SGHRS and CDR2 YFSETQ. The CDR3 spells CASSSGLTDYNEQFF. In DNA form, the CDR3 reads TGCGCCAGCAGCTCGGGACTTACAGACTACAATGAGCAGTTCTTC.

The V and J genes are TRBV5-1 and TRBJ2-2; 9 nucleotides line up with TRBD2. Trimming at V came to 3 bases and at J to 7 bases, leaving 4 bases not matched to a gene. The CDR3 spans 14 residues. The germline CDR1 and CDR2 sequences are SGHRS and YFSETQ. The CDR3 coding sequence is TGCGCCAGCAGCTCCCGACTAGCGGACGGGGAGCTGTTTTTT. Encoded protein: CASSSRLADGELFF.

This chain connects TRBV10-3 to TRBJ1-1; weak D call: TRBD1 (5 bases). V was clipped by 0 bases and J by 10 bases, with 9 bases between them. There are 12 residues in the CDR3. Germline lookup yields CDR1 ENHRY and CDR2 SYGVKD. CDR3 amino acids: CAISESRGRAFF. The CDR3 DNA reads as TGTGCCATCAGTGAGTCGAGGGGCCGAGCTTTCTTT.

V usage is TRBV7-2 and J usage is TRBJ2-1, with TRBD1 matching 9 bases. This CDR3 is 16 amino acids long. V lost 0 bases and J lost 7; bases outside the gene matches: 7. Looked up from germline, CDR1 is SGHTA and CDR2 is FQGNSA. As DNA, the CDR3 is TGTGCCAGCAGCTTAGCGTGGGACAGGGTCCGAAATGAGCAGTTCTTC. Translation gives CASSLAWDRVRNEQFF.

This clone has just one count. This chain joins TRBV7-6 and TRBJ2-1; D perhaps matches TRBD2 (7 bases). The CDR3 totals 15 residues. Germline-derived CDR1 and CDR2 are SGHVS and FNYEAQ. Trimming took off 1 base at V and 3 bases at J, with 10 bases between the two ends. DNA for the CDR3: TGTGCCAGCAGCTTAGGAGGGGGGGACTACAATGAGCAGTTCTTC. It codes for CASSLGGGDYNEQFF.

V is TRBV7-2 and J is TRBJ2-5; TRBD2 aligns across 9 bases. The CDR3 loop spans 16 amino acids. J was trimmed by 4 bases and V by 1 base; bases with no gene match: 7. CDR1 SGHTA and CDR2 FQGNSA come from the germline V gene. In DNA form, the CDR3 reads TGTGCCAGCAGCTTAGACCTCGCGGGGGGGCGAGAGACCCAGTACTTC. Translating gives CASSLDLAGGRETQYF.

This sequence joins TRBV4-1 and TRBJ2-3; D is unclear. Germline V gives CDR1 MGHRA, CDR2 YSYEKL. V gave up 0 bases and J gave up 0 bases, with 4 bases separating them. CDR3 length: 14 amino acids. The CDR3 nucleotides read TGCGCCAGCAGCCAAGACCAGAGCACAGATACGCAGTATTTT. It yields the protein CASSQDQSTDTQYF.

The rearrangement uses TRBV19 and TRBJ1-2; no clear D. CDR1 is LNHDA and CDR2 is SQIVND in the germline V gene (reference sequence). The ends were cut back, 6 bases at V and 8 bases at J, with 19 bases in the middle. The CDR3 consists of 14 residues. In nucleotides, the CDR3 is TGTGCCAGTAGACCCGGAGTGGGAATGGGAGGCTACACCTTC. Translation: CASRPGVGMGGYTF.

V is TRBV2 and J is TRBJ1-1; 10 bases are a match to TRBD1. Per the germline V gene, CDR1 is SNHLY and CDR2 is FYNNEI. Trimming at V came to 10 bases and at J to 1 base, leaving 3 bases not matched to a gene. The CDR3 contains 13 residues. The CDR3 protein is CAIGQGGNTEAFF. The CDR3 DNA sequence: TGTGCCATCGGACAGGGGGGGAACACTGAAGCTTTCTTT.

The rearrangement uses TRBV7-2 and TRBJ1-4, with 9 positions matching TRBD1. V lost 3 bases, J lost 7 bases, and 9 bases stayed unmatched. Germline values: CDR1 SGHTA, CDR2 FQGNSA. CDR3 length equals 16 residues. The chain's CDR3 is CASSFFPTGGGEKLFF. CDR3 nucleotides: TGTGCCAGCAGCTTTTTCCCGACAGGGGGTGGTGAAAAACTGTTTTTT.

The chain employs TRBV18 and TRBJ2-5, with 8 nucleotides matching TRBD2. Looked up from germline, CDR1 is KGHSH and CDR2 is LQKENI. The CDR3 runs to 16 residues. Trimming removed 4 bases from V and 3 bases from J; junction bases left unmatched: 10. Written as DNA, the CDR3 is TGTGCCAGCTCACAATCCCCGGGAGGGCTGAAAGAGACCCAGTACTTC. It specifies CASSQSPGGLKETQYF.

This clone was seen a single time. The V gene is TRBV10-3, the J gene TRBJ2-3, with 8 nucleotides matching TRBD2. CDR3 length equals 16 residues. Trimming removed 6 bases from V and 1 base from J; junction bases left unmatched: 9. Germline CDR1 and CDR2: ENHRY and SYGVKD. Here the CDR3 DNA reads TGTGCCATCAGCGGCGTAGCGGGGACGGGCACAGATACGCAGTATTTT. The encoded protein is CAISGVAGTGTDTQYF.